This T cell receptor (beta chain) was found in a study of shared clonotypes between healthy human individuals. Sorted-subset replicate PCRs used around 200 ng of genomic DNA. This amount corresponded to tens of thousands of T cell genomes. Profiling relied on immunoSEQ multiplex PCR, and the TCRdb table lists in-frame clones only, not all of them. The repertoire has approximately 1.9 million clones, roughly 95% of them found once; the top ten carry around 1.7%. Notes on the study in general: Tissues were not sampled, only blood, and their repertoires likely differ. Depth of sequencing was expected to influence donor clonotype sharing.

This CDR3 has 15 residues. The germline gives CDR1 LNHNV, CDR2 YYDKDF (reference sequence). V lost 4 bases, J lost 3 bases, and 5 bases stayed unmatched. Positively selected for CCR7, the CD45RO-negative cells used as naive CD8 cells excluded terminally differentiated effector memory CD45RA+ cells. The sample holds one count of this clone. Its target is not known. V gene TRBV15 combines with J gene TRBJ2-5; 10 bases are a match to TRBD2. The sample taken for sequencing was naive CD8+ T cells from PBMCs. This TCR came from a man aged 18 to 35 in good health. Some clones in this sample may be carry-over from other donors' samples. CDR3 sequence reads: CATSTRTSGKETQYF. CDR3 DNA: TGTGCCACCAGCACCCGGACTAGCGGAAAAGAGACCCAGTACTTC.